These 21 T cell receptor beta chains share one sample of origin, sequenced in a study. The sorted Tregs were CD4+CD25+CD127-/low cells. TCRdb re-derived calls from the 5' RACE reads in MiXCR, one entry per CDR3 protein. The sample records 35,000 to 45,000 distinct CDR3 sequences, 22% being singletons. The sequencing sample was made of Tregs sorted from a lymph node. Receptors were obtained from a female donor with breast cancer.

The chain uses TRBV6-5 and TRBJ2-2; D remains unclear. Looked up from germline, CDR1 is MNHEY and CDR2 is SVGAGI. The CDR3 runs to 13 residues. The CDR3: CGSSRSNTGELFF. CDR3 in DNA: TGTGGATCGAGCAGATCGAACACCGGGGAGCTGTTTTTT.

This clonotype was observed a few times. The chain has TRBV6-1 and TRBJ2-1; D gene uncertain. CDR1 is MNHNS and CDR2 is SASEGT in the germline V gene. The CDR3 is 16 residues long. V dropped 0 bases and J dropped 2 bases, with 11 bases sitting between them. DNA of the CDR3: TGTGCCAGCAGTGAAGCGAACTTCCGTGCCTACAATGAGCAGTTCTTC. This encodes CASSEANFRAYNEQFF.

This clonotype showed up many times. The chain combines TRBV7-3 with TRBJ2-3; 8 bases are a match to TRBD2. The CDR3 is 14 amino acids. CDR1 and CDR2 from the germline V gene are SGHTA and FQGTGA. Trimming removed 2 bases from V and 6 bases from J; junction bases left unmatched: 4. The CDR3 region is CASSLAGGSDTQYF. In DNA, the CDR3 is TGTGCCAGCAGCTTAGCGGGAGGATCGGATACGCAGTATTTT.

In this sample, this clonotype turned up many times. The chain carries TRBV20-1 and TRBJ2-1, with D possibly being TRBD2 (6 bases). The CDR3 has 11 amino acids. Between the trimmed V and J ends, which lost 6 bases and 10 bases, there was a span of 13 bases. CDR1 and CDR2 from the germline V gene are DFQATT and SNEGSKA (reference sequence). The CDR3 coding sequence is TGCAGTGCCGCTAAACGGGAGGAGCAGTTCTTC. Translating gives CSAAKREEQFF.

Many counts were recorded for this clonotype. This chain connects TRBV4-1 to TRBJ2-1, with a tentative D call TRBD1 (6 bases). The germline CDR1 and CDR2 sequences are MGHRA and YSYEKL. This CDR3 has 15 amino acids. Trimming took 3 bases from V and 4 from J, leaving 13 bases between them. For the CDR3, the DNA is TGCGCCAGCAGCCAGACTCAACAGGGATACAATGAGCAGTTCTTC. Amino acids: CASSQTQQGYNEQFF.

The rearrangement joins TRBV28 to TRBJ2-7, with D unclear. Deletions cut 4 bases from V and 2 bases from J, with 12 bases between. CDR3 size: 14 residues. Germline CDR1 MDHEN, CDR2 SYDVKM. As DNA, the CDR3 is TGTGCCAGCAGTTCAGCCTTCAGTACCTACGAGCAGTACTTC. This translates into CASSSAFSTYEQYF.

Only a few counts were recorded for this clonotype. The V and J genes are TRBV4-1 and TRBJ2-1, with 10 bases lining up with TRBD1. The J segment lost 6 bases and the V segment lost 4 bases, leaving 6 bases of the junction unmatched. The germline gives CDR1 MGHRA, CDR2 YSYEKL. This CDR3 is 15 amino acids long. The CDR3 loop reads CASSLRDRGGNEQFF. The CDR3 DNA is TGCGCCAGCAGCCTCCGGGACAGGGGAGGCAATGAGCAGTTCTTC.

This clonotype was seen ten or more times. The junction does not match germline at one end; this may be a read error. DNA of the CDR3: TGTGCCAGCAGTATAGCGGGGCGTCACACAGATACGCAGTATTTT. Residues: CASSIAGRHTDTQYF. This chain uses TRBV12-3 or TRBV12-4 with TRBJ2-3, with TRBD2 matching 8 bases. This CDR3 region has 15 residues.

This clonotype was counted a few times. J is TRBJ2-3 and V is TRBV27; tentatively, D is TRBD1 (6 bases). Germline values: CDR1 MNHEY, CDR2 SMNVEV (reference sequence). This CDR3 comprises 14 residues. V was clipped by 7 bases and J by 4 bases, with 15 bases between them. CDR3 bases: TGTGCCAGCAAGCTACAGGGTTTTTCAGATACGCAGTATTTT. It yields the protein CASKLQGFSDTQYF.

Sample share makes this clonotype medium-sized (0.01 to 0.1%). The genes are TRBV6-5 and TRBJ2-1; possibly TRBD2 for D (6 bases). Germline V CDR1 and CDR2: MNHEY, SVGAGI. This CDR3 comprises 16 residues. V lost 0 bases and J lost 4, with 13 bases in between. The CDR3 nucleotides read TGTGCCAGCAGTTACTCCGACCCTGGGACTTACAATGAGCAGTTCTTC. Its protein product is CASSYSDPGTYNEQFF.

This clonotype is medium-sized in the sample. The chain couples TRBV25-1 to TRBJ2-1; D unresolved. Per germline, CDR1 MGHDK and CDR2 SYGVNS. CDR3 length: 11 residues. The germline V and J ends were trimmed by 5 bases and 4 bases, with 3 bases remaining between them. Here the CDR3 reads CASSLYNEQFF. The CDR3 DNA sequence: TGTGCCAGCAGTCTATACAATGAGCAGTTCTTC.

To note about this clonotype: A junction end diverges from the germline sequence, so it may reflect a read error. V usage is TRBV28 and J usage is TRBJ2-7; no clear D. In germline, CDR1 is MDHEN, CDR2 SYDVKM. The CDR3 length is 11 residues. The CDR3 DNA follows: TGTGACAGCAGCGACCGAATGGAGCAGTACTTC. It encodes CDSSDRMEQYF.

The chain couples TRBV7-6 to TRBJ2-7; the match to TRBD2 covers 9 bases. The trim removed 3 bases at V and 6 bases at J, leaving 15 bases unmatched. The germline gives CDR1 SGHVS, CDR2 FNYEAQ. The CDR3 runs 17 residues. This CDR3 is CASSFGVTSGGSAEQYF. The CDR3 DNA follows: TGTGCCAGCAGCTTTGGGGTGACTAGCGGAGGATCGGCCGAGCAGTACTTC.

J is TRBJ1-4 and V is TRBV12-3 or TRBV12-4, with unresolved D. V was cut by 1 base and J by 14 bases, with 8 bases left in between. CDR3 length equals 11 residues. CDR3 DNA: TGTGCCAGCAGTTTAGGGGAAGGGCTGTTTTTT. Protein product: CASSLGEGLFF.

The gene calls are TRBV4-1 and TRBJ1-5, with a tentative D call TRBD1 (6 bases). The V and J ends lost 1 base and 4 bases respectively, with 11 bases between them. The CDR3 length is 15 residues. Germline-derived CDR1 and CDR2 are MGHRA and YSYEKL. The CDR3 spells CASSQVQGPNQPQHF. CDR3 in DNA: TGCGCCAGCAGCCAAGTGCAGGGGCCAAATCAGCCCCAGCATTTT.

This clonotype occurred a few times. The chain couples TRBV7-9 to TRBJ2-1; possible D gene TRBD2, 6 bases. Trimming pared 5 bases from V and 0 bases from J, leaving 14 bases between. CDR1 and CDR2 (germline): SEHNR, FQNEAQ (reference sequence). The CDR3 consists of 16 residues. The CDR3 loop reads CASSRFSGSSYNEQFF. The CDR3 nucleotides are TGTGCCAGCAGCCGATTTAGCGGCAGCTCCTACAATGAGCAGTTCTTC. Full variable domain (rest looked up from reference TRBV7-9 and TRBJ2-1): DTGVSQNPRHKITKRGQNVTFRCDPISEHNRLYWYRQTLGQGPEFLTYFQNEAQLEKSRLLSDRFSAERPKGSFSTLEIQRTEQGDSAMYLCASSRFSGSSYNEQFFGPGTRLTVL.

The count of this clonotype is one. The rearrangement links TRBV20-1 to TRBJ2-1; 7 bases map to TRBD2. The CDR3 spans 13 residues. CDR1 DFQATT and CDR2 SNEGSKA come from the germline V gene (reference sequence). The CDR3 sequence is CSPLATRKNEQFF. The CDR3 region has the DNA TGCAGCCCACTAGCGACGAGAAAGAATGAGCAGTTCTTC.

This clonotype was seen ten or more times. This chain uses TRBV7-2 with TRBJ2-1, with 8 bases aligning to TRBD2. CDR1 and CDR2 (germline): SGHTA, FQGNSA. With V trimmed by 9 bases and J by 3 bases, 13 bases remained unmatched. The length of the CDR3 is 16 residues. The CDR3 DNA reads TGTGCCAGTACCCAGTCCGGGAGGGCTGGCTACAATGAGCAGTTCTTC. Translating it yields CASTQSGRAGYNEQFF.

Many counts were recorded for this clonotype. This rearrangement joins TRBV6-2 or TRBV6-3 to TRBJ1-1; 11 bases map to TRBD1. Germline trimming cut 7 bases from V and 5 bases from J; bases unmatched to any gene: 9. Germline V lookup: CDR1 MNHEY, CDR2 SVGEGT. The CDR3 is made up of 15 amino acids. The CDR3, as DNA: TGTGCCAGCACCGAACCCGGGACAGGGGGGACTGAAGCTTTCTTT. Its translation: CASTEPGTGGTEAFF.

This clonotype was seen more than once but under ten times. The chain's CDR3 is CASRLQGLQETQYF. The CDR3 DNA is TGTGCCAGCAGACTACAGGGGCTCCAAGAGACCCAGTACTTC. V usage is TRBV3-1 and J usage is TRBJ2-5; TRBD1 matches at 7 bases. With 6 bases clipped from V and 1 base from J, the junction kept 5 bases outside the gene matches. This CDR3 contains 14 residues. The germline CDR1 and CDR2 sequences are LGHDT and YNNKEL (reference sequence).

V gene TRBV9 combines with J gene TRBJ2-7; TRBD2 matches 11 bases. Per the germline V gene, CDR1 is SGDLS and CDR2 is YYNGEE. The CDR3 runs 15 residues. The V and J ends lost 2 bases and 7 bases, in that order; junction bases with no gene match: 8. Here the CDR3 DNA reads TGTGCCAGCAGCGTCCTAGCGGGAGGCCCGGGGGAGCAGTACTTC. Protein: CASSVLAGGPGEQYF.